This is a list of T cell receptor beta chains from one sample in a study of blood T cell repertoires in COVID-19. Repertoires were generated with immunoSEQ multiplex PCR, while TCRdb's copy carries only in-frame clones and drops some. The sample contains around 68,000 clones, around 88% of which appear only once. Input material: peripheral blood. Receptor source: a man aged 35 to 55 with COVID-19, enrolled during active disease. CDR3s include the opening cysteine and the closing phenylalanine or tryptophan. The D gene is left open where the match is weak. Size is stated for part of the rows, as once, few or many counts, or as a class when the clone is expanded.

clone_size	d_call	v_call	j_call	cdr3_aa	cdr3_nt
.	.	TRBV7-9	TRBJ2-2	CASSFQGTTGELFF	TGTGCCAGCAGCTTCCAGGGGACCACCGGGGAGCTGTTTTTT
.	.	TRBV28	TRBJ1-3	CASSLPTVTTIYF	TGTGCCAGCAGTTTACCGACAGTTACCACCATATATTTT
once	.	TRBV28	TRBJ1-1	CASSTGSPEAFF	TGTGCCAGCAGTACAGGGTCCCCTGAAGCTTTCTTT
.	.	TRBV27	TRBJ1-2	CATFFNYGYTF	TGTGCCACCTTCTTTAACTATGGCTACACCTTC
.	.	TRBV14	TRBJ1-1	CASSQDLAGGVAFF	TGTGCCAGCAGCCAAGATCTGGCTGGGGGGGTGGCTTTCTTT
.	.	TRBV30	TRBJ2-7	CAWGPPGSYEQYF	TGTGCCTGGGGCCCCCCGGGGTCCTACGAGCAGTACTTC
.	.	TRBV28	TRBJ2-1	CASSLVGRGLNEQFF	TGTGCCAGCAGTTTAGTGGGCAGGGGTCTGAATGAGCAGTTCTTC
.	.	TRBV10-1	TRBJ2-1	CASRGIRWEEQFF	TGCGCCAGCAGGGGGATAAGATGGGAGGAGCAGTTCTTC
.	TRBD1	TRBV30	TRBJ1-2	CAWSGQGAGGYTF	TGTGCCTGGAGCGGACAGGGGGCAGGGGGCTACACCTTC
.	.	TRBV27	TRBJ1-6	CASSPSGSNSPLHF	TGTGCCAGCAGTCCATCAGGGTCCAATTCACCCCTCCACTTT
.	.	TRBV19	TRBJ1-5	CASSVRRQPNQPQHF	TGTGCCAGTAGTGTTCGACGACAGCCTAATCAGCCCCAGCATTTT
.	TRBD1	TRBV2	TRBJ2-7	CATGTVYEQYF	TGTGCCACAGGGACAGTATACGAGCAGTACTTC
.	.	TRBV18	TRBJ2-1	CASSPPETYEQFF	TGTGCCAGCTCACCACCCGAGACATATGAGCAGTTCTTC
.	TRBD2	TRBV6-1	TRBJ2-2	CASSGTSGGTTGELFF	TGTGCCAGCAGTGGGACTAGCGGGGGAACTACCGGGGAGCTGTTTTTT
.	.	TRBV10-3	TRBJ1-4	CAIRDLNEKLFF	TGTGCCATCCGGGACTTAAATGAAAAACTGTTTTTT
.	TRBD1	TRBV19	TRBJ1-6	CASSIAGTGDNSPLHF	TGTGCCAGTAGTATCGCCGGGACAGGGGACAATTCACCCCTCCACTTT
.	.	TRBV7-9	TRBJ1-1	CASSLSENTEAFF	TGTGCCAGCAGCTTATCAGAAAACACTGAAGCTTTCTTT
.	TRBD2	TRBV5-1	TRBJ2-2	CASSLQGLASTGELFF	TGCGCCAGCAGCTTGCAGGGACTAGCGAGCACCGGGGAGCTGTTTTTT
.	.	TRBV2	TRBJ1-4	CASSVRRVGEKLFF	TGTGCCAGCAGTGTGCGCAGGGTGGGAGAAAAACTGTTTTTT
.	TRBD2	TRBV3-1/TRBV3-2	TRBJ2-2	CASSPTSGGVGELFF	TGTGCCAGCAGCCCGACTAGCGGGGGAGTCGGGGAGCTGTTTTTT
.	.	TRBV5-1	TRBJ2-5	CASSPHRAGETQYF	TGCGCCAGCAGCCCCCACAGAGCGGGAGAGACCCAGTACTTC
.	.	TRBV7-2	TRBJ2-2	CASSFGGLHSGELFF	TGTGCCAGCAGCTTCGGGGGGCTACATAGCGGGGAGCTGTTTTTT
.	.	TRBV6-5	TRBJ2-1	CASSYPAGGSYNEQFF	TGTGCCAGCAGTTACCCGGCAGGTGGGTCCTACAATGAGCAGTTCTTC
.	TRBD1	TRBV30	TRBJ2-5	CAWSGTGNRETQYF	TGTGCCTGGAGTGGGACAGGGAATCGAGAGACCCAGTACTTC
.	.	TRBV11-3	TRBJ2-5	CASSSGYQETQYF	TGTGCCAGCAGCTCAGGTTATCAAGAGACCCAGTACTTC
few	.	TRBV7-6	TRBJ2-5	CASSLQLLAGLETQYF	TGTGCCAGCAGCCTTCAGCTACTGGCGGGGTTGGAGACCCAGTACTTC
once	.	TRBV12-3/TRBV12-4	TRBJ1-4	CASSLNEKLFF	TGTGCCAGCAGCCTTAATGAAAAACTGTTTTTT
.	TRBD1	TRBV6-1	TRBJ2-4	CASSEVTGQGVQYF	TGTGCCAGCAGTGAAGTAACGGGACAGGGGGTTCAGTACTTC
.	.	TRBV2	TRBJ1-5	CASSVEGVSNQPQHF	TGTGCCAGCAGTGTCGAGGGGGTGAGCAATCAGCCCCAGCATTTT
.	.	TRBV3-1/TRBV3-2	TRBJ2-3	CASSQQVTDTQYF	TGTGCCAGCAGCCAACAGGTCACAGATACGCAGTATTTT
.	.	TRBV11-2	TRBJ2-5	CASSLDRAAGETQYF	TGTGCCAGCAGCTTAGATCGTGCGGCCGGGGAGACCCAGTACTTC
.	TRBD1	TRBV30	TRBJ1-2	CAWSGQGYGYTF	TGTGCCTGGAGTGGACAGGGATATGGCTACACCTTC
.	TRBD2	TRBV6-5	TRBJ2-3	CASSTLAGSTDTQYF	TGTGCCAGCAGTACTCTAGCGGGAAGCACAGATACGCAGTATTTT
.	.	TRBV7-3	TRBJ1-4	CASSEQGGANEKLFF	TGTGCCAGCAGCGAACAGGGTGGGGCTAATGAAAAACTGTTTTTT
once	TRBD2	TRBV3-1/TRBV3-2	TRBJ2-1	CASSPLGLANEQFF	TGTGCCAGCAGCCCTCTGGGACTAGCGAATGAGCAGTTCTTC
.	TRBD1	TRBV7-6	TRBJ1-4	CASSLRGTGGEKLFF	TGTGCCAGCAGCTTAAGGGGGACAGGGGGAGAAAAACTGTTTTTT
once	.	TRBV3-1/TRBV3-2	TRBJ2-7	CASSRRVGSYSEQYF	TGTGCCAGCAGCCGCAGAGTGGGGAGTTACTCCGAGCAGTACTTC
.	TRBD1	TRBV29-1	TRBJ2-1	CSVGRQGQEQFF	TGCAGCGTTGGCCGACAGGGGCAAGAGCAGTTCTTC
.	TRBD1	TRBV18	TRBJ1-1	CASSHDRGANTEAFF	TGTGCCAGCTCACATGACAGGGGGGCGAACACTGAAGCTTTCTTT
.	TRBD1	TRBV5-1	TRBJ2-7	CASSLTGEGTYEQYF	TGCGCCAGCAGCTTGACAGGGGAAGGGACCTACGAGCAGTACTTC
.	.	TRBV11-2	TRBJ1-2	CASSLSSQNYGYTF	TGTGCCAGCAGCTTATCATCGCAGAACTATGGCTACACCTTC
once	.	TRBV20-1	TRBJ2-7	CSASKETASSYEQYF	TGCAGTGCTAGTAAGGAGACAGCTTCCTCCTACGAGCAGTACTTC
.	.	TRBV5-1	TRBJ1-2	CASSLMRAVSANGYTF	TGCGCCAGCAGCTTAATGCGGGCGGTATCAGCCAACGGCTACACCTTC